This TCR beta chain derives from a study of response to subunit inactivated influenza vaccine. General study results and limits: Each seasonal flu vaccination may recruit only limited new T cells, authors suggested.

TCRdb reanalysed the RT-PCR reads using MiXCR and keeps one entry per CDR3 protein. The sample lists 550,000 to 650,000 distinct CDR3 sequences; 10% to 15% were seen once. V shed 6 bases and J shed 0 bases, with 18 bases lying between them. There are 16 residues in the CDR3. Germline CDR1 reads MNHNS; CDR2 reads SASEGT. This clonotype was counted between two and nine times. Its specificity is not known. This clonotype was sampled from a middle-aged man who received an inactivated influenza vaccine. This sequence joins TRBV6-1 and TRBJ2-7; TRBD2 is a possible D gene (6 bases). Specimen: PBMCs from blood, collected on the day of vaccination. CDR3 loop: CASRASAAKGSYEQYF. The CDR3 DNA follows: TGTGCCAGCAGGGCTAGCGCCGCCAAGGGCTCCTACGAGCAGTACTTC.